The rows below give T cell receptor beta chains drawn from one sample of a study of blood T cell repertoires in COVID-19. TCRdb's copy holds only in-frame clones and misses some; the assay was immunoSEQ multiplex PCR. The data contain around 29,000 clones, about 70% of them singletons. Sequenced: peripheral blood. The source of these receptors is a human donor in a cohort sampled during active COVID-19. The CDR3 runs from the conserved cysteine through the conserved F or W. The D gene is left open where the match is weak. Size tells how often a clone was seen (once, few, many) or the class of an expanded clone, and some rows leave it out.

J gene | V gene | clone size | D gene | CDR3 DNA | CDR3 protein
TRBJ1-2 | TRBV6-1 | . | TRBD1 | TGTGCCAGCAGTGAAGAGGGGACAGGAAACTATGGCTACACCTTC | CASSEEGTGNYGYTF
TRBJ2-1 | TRBV7-2 | . | . | TGTGCCAGCAGCTTAGTGCTGGGGGCTTACAATGAGCAGTTCTTC | CASSLVLGAYNEQFF
TRBJ2-5 | TRBV5-4 | . | . | TGTGCCAGCACAAGCGGCAACGCCGGAGAGACCCAGTACTTC | CASTSGNAGETQYF
TRBJ2-2 | TRBV18 | . | TRBD2 | TGTGCCAGCTCACCTTCTAGCGGGGGCGTCGGGGAGCTGTTTTTT | CASSPSSGGVGELFF
TRBJ2-7 | TRBV12-5 | . | TRBD1 | TGTGCTAGTGGTTTGGAAGGACAGGGCGGCGAGCAGTACTTC | CASGLEGQGGEQYF
TRBJ2-3 | TRBV4-2 | few | . | TGTGCCAGCAGCCAAGGAGCGGTCCTCACAGATACGCAGTATTTT | CASSQGAVLTDTQYF
TRBJ2-3 | TRBV11-3 | few | TRBD2 | TGTGCCAGCAGCCTTAGCGGGGGACCAGATACGCAGTATTTT | CASSLSGGPDTQYF
TRBJ2-2 | TRBV4-1 | . | TRBD2 | TGCGCCAGCAGCCCCCTATGGGGAGGCGGGGGGGCGGCCGGGGAGCTGTTTTTT | CASSPLWGGGGAAGELFF
TRBJ2-1 | TRBV28 | . | . | TGTGCCAGCAGTCTCGGGACTCTTTCCGGCAATGAGCAGTTCTTC | CASSLGTLSGNEQFF
TRBJ1-6 | TRBV12-3/TRBV12-4 | . | . | TGTGCCAGCAGTTCGTCAGGGAATTCACCCCTCCACTTT | CASSSSGNSPLHF
TRBJ1-2 | TRBV4-1 | . | . | TGCGCCAGCAGCCAAGTAGGGGTAGTTAAGGGCTACACCTTC | CASSQVGVVKGYTF
TRBJ2-1 | TRBV5-5 | . | TRBD1 | TGTGCCAGCGTAGGACAGGTTTCCTACAATGAGCAGTTCTTC | CASVGQVSYNEQFF
TRBJ1-3 | TRBV10-3 | . | . | TGTGCCATGGGGGCGGGAAACACCATATATTTT | CAMGAGNTIYF
TRBJ2-3 | TRBV5-1 | . | TRBD1 | TGCGCCAGCAGATTCGGGACAGGGATTACAGATACGCAGTATTTT | CASRFGTGITDTQYF
TRBJ2-7 | TRBV19 | . | . | TGTGCCAGTAGTCCTCAGGGCTACGAGCAGTACTTC | CASSPQGYEQYF
TRBJ1-5 | TRBV18 | . | TRBD1 | TGTGCCAGCTCACCCCGGGACAGGCGGCGCAATCAGCCCCAGCATTTT | CASSPRDRRRNQPQHF
TRBJ1-4 | TRBV4-2 | . | TRBD1 | TGTGCCAGCAGCCCGAATGGACAGGGAGGTGAAAAACTGTTTTTT | CASSPNGQGGEKLFF
TRBJ2-7 | TRBV29-1 | . | . | TGCAGCGCGAACGGGAGCCCTTACGAGCAGTACTTC | CSANGSPYEQYF
TRBJ1-1 | TRBV2 | few | TRBD1 | TGTGCCGGACAGGGGGCTTCAAACACTGAAGCTTTCTTT | CAGQGASNTEAFF
TRBJ1-5 | TRBV30 | . | . | TGTGCCTGGAGTAAACAGAGCAATCAGCCCCAGCATTTT | CAWSKQSNQPQHF
TRBJ2-1 | TRBV6-5 | . | TRBD2 | TGTGCCAGCAGCCGACGAGCGGGGGGGCTGGGGGAGCAGTTCTTC | CASSRRAGGLGEQFF
TRBJ2-5 | TRBV4-3 | . | TRBD2 | TGCGCCAGCAGCCAAGCCGGGGGCGGGAGGTCAGAGACCCAGTACTTC | CASSQAGGGRSETQYF
TRBJ2-7 | TRBV6-7 | . | . | TGTGCCAGCAGTTGCGCCGGGACTTTAAGCGACGAGCAGTACTTC | CASSCAGTLSDEQYF
TRBJ1-4 | TRBV3-1/TRBV3-2 | . | TRBD1 | TGTGCCAGCAGCCAAGCAGACAGGGGTGGTGAAAAACTGTTTTTT | CASSQADRGGEKLFF
TRBJ2-5 | TRBV5-4 | . | TRBD2 | TGTGCCAGCAGCTTACAGCGGGGGAACCAAGAGACCCAGTACTTC | CASSLQRGNQETQYF
TRBJ2-3 | TRBV5-4 | many | TRBD2 | TGTGCCAGCAGCCGGCCACTAGCGGGGGCCACAGATACGCAGTATTTT | CASSRPLAGATDTQYF
TRBJ1-1 | TRBV25-1 | . | TRBD1 | TGTGCCAGCAGTGGAACAGGGGATAAGGCTTTCTTT | CASSGTGDKAFF